This T cell receptor beta chain was found in a study of cytomegalovirus exposure and HLA in healthy donors. Study results and limitations: Through in vitro validation, three CMV-associated chains were shown to be specific for CMV antigens. A missense DCLRE1C variant was associated with V- and J-gene trimming of TCR beta chains in a later analysis, and an independent cohort replicated the association. 164 TCR beta chains were listed as cytomegalovirus-associated.

V was clipped by 3 bases and J by 7 bases, with 13 bases between them. This CDR3 has 15 residues. CDR1 and CDR2 (germline): MNHNS, SASEGT. About this clone: Its antigen is unidentified.

A multiplex PCR was run with 60 Vbeta primers and 13 Jbeta primers. TCRdb keeps only in-frame clones here, not all; method: immunoSEQ multiplex PCR. This sample contains about 32,000 clones. The TCR comes from a female donor in good health and CMV-seronegative. The chain links TRBV6-1 to TRBJ1-6, with D perhaps TRBD1 (5 bases). Sequencing was carried out using PBMCs. CDR3 amino acids: CASSDTGGVNSPLHF. Written as DNA, the CDR3 is TGTGCCAGCAGTGACACCGGGGGGGTAAATTCACCCCTCCACTTT.